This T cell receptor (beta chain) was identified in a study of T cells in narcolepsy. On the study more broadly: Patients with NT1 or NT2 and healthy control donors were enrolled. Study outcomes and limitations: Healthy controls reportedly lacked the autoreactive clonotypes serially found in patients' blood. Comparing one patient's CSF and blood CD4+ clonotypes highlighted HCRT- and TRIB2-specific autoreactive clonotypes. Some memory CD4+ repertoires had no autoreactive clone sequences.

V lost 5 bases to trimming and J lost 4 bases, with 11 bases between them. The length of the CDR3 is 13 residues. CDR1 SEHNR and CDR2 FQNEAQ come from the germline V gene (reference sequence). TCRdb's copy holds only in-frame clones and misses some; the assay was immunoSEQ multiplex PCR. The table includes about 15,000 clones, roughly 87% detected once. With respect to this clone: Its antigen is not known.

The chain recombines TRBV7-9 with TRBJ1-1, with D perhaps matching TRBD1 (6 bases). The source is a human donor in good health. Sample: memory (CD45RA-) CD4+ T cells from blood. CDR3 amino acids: CASSPQGGTEAFF. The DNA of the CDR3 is TGTGCCAGCAGCCCACAAGGGGGCACTGAAGCTTTCTTT.